A selection of T cell receptor beta chains follows, all from one sample in a study. Generated by immunoSEQ multiplex PCR, the TCRdb table keeps only in-frame clones and is missing some. The sample shows under 90,000 clones, around 93% of them seen only once. Sequencing input: PBMCs. The receptors stem from a man aged 35-49 years with rheumatoid arthritis. CDR3s leave out the opening cysteine and the closing phenylalanine or tryptophan.

v_gene: TRBV21-1; CDR3aa: ASSKGQRGGGYT
v_gene: TRBV28; CDR3aa: ASSVTGEQF
v_gene: TRBV6-5; CDR3aa: ASSYSSGGAGTEAF
v_gene: TRBV5-1; CDR3aa: ASSLVLAGNEQF
v_gene: TRBV7-6; CDR3aa: ASSPSPGLADDNEQF
v_gene: TRBV27; CDR3aa: ASSGGTTRGDTQY
v_gene: TRBV28; CDR3aa: ASRKGGGNQKEAF
v_gene: TRBV7-9; CDR3aa: ASSLVPDAGYEQY
v_gene: TRBV6-5; CDR3aa: ASNPKRTGNTEAF
v_gene: TRBV6-5; CDR3aa: ASSSPGLAGGGELF
v_gene: TRBV27; CDR3aa: ASSLSRGKSSYEQY
v_gene: TRBV3-1/TRBV3-2; CDR3aa: ASSPRSRGAVTEAF
v_gene: TRBV12-3/TRBV12-4; CDR3aa: ASTPRGHETQY
v_gene: TRBV10-3; CDR3aa: AIGAVTGPTDTQY
v_gene: TRBV9; CDR3aa: ASSVNTGQGHRETQY
v_gene: TRBV7-8; CDR3aa: ASSSHRVQGSNQPQH
v_gene: TRBV2; CDR3aa: ASTAVNEQF
v_gene: TRBV29-1; CDR3aa: SVGGGGSETQY
v_gene: TRBV9; CDR3aa: ASNVGANTEAF
v_gene: TRBV6-2/TRBV6-3; CDR3aa: ASSWTGWRQPQH
v_gene: TRBV28; CDR3aa: ASRPTGVRTLLH
v_gene: TRBV7-9; CDR3aa: ASSLAQGGTEAF
v_gene: TRBV7-2; CDR3aa: ASSLDSRGSYNSPLH
v_gene: TRBV19; CDR3aa: ASSLGQVSEAF
v_gene: TRBV27; CDR3aa: ASSLIPALGVGYT
v_gene: TRBV11-2; CDR3aa: ASSLERQTYSLF
v_gene: TRBV6-5; CDR3aa: ASREDRGNTIY
v_gene: TRBV24-1; CDR3aa: ATMGQTHGEQF
v_gene: TRBV10-1; CDR3aa: ASGLAGGGTQY